This TCR beta chain was recorded in a study of blood T cell repertoires in COVID-19. Study-wide context: Acute and convalescent COVID-19 specimens originated in the United States, Italy and Spain.

V shed 2 bases and J 1 base; nucleotides not matched to a gene: 6. This CDR3 has 17 amino acids. Per the germline V gene, CDR1 is MRHNA and CDR2 is SNTAGT. Libraries were prepared by immunoSEQ multiplex PCR; TCRdb keeps only in-frame clonotypes and omits some of them. Found here are about 190,000 clones, over 75% of them singletons; the top ten hold 5.5% to 7%. Sequenced material: peripheral blood. The source is a woman between 35 and 50 years old who had recovered from COVID-19. The chain has TRBV6-4 and TRBJ2-7; 12 bases align to TRBD2. CDR3 nucleotide sequence: TGTGCCAGCAGTGACCTGACTAGCGGGAGATATTCCTACGAGCAGTACTTC. It codes for CASSDLTSGRYSYEQYF.